The T cell receptor (beta chain) described here comes from a study of blood T cells in healthy people across ages. Study at large: Per two T cells, template switching captured roughly one barcoded beta molecule.

Staff drew approximately 9.7 milliliters of peripheral blood from each donor. The ends were cut back, 7 bases at V and 1 base at J, with 22 bases in the middle. The CDR3 is made up of 17 amino acids. The germline V gene encodes CDR1 MGHDK and CDR2 SYGVNS. A second about 6 to 12 cycle PCR used barcoded and J-beta primers. TCRdb fed the 5' RACE reads into MiXCR, producing one record per CDR3 protein. The sample has about 680,000 distinct CDR3 sequences, about 52% seen once. The sample comprised blood. The TCR was taken from a woman aged 55-69 years in good health. The chain carries TRBV25-1 and TRBJ1-2; the D gene is possibly TRBD1 (5 bases). This chain's CDR3 is CASTSSPRGAGNYGYTF. DNA of the CDR3: TGTGCCAGCACCTCTTCTCCCCGGGGCGCGGGTAACTATGGCTACACCTTC.